A single sample gave rise to the 26 T cell receptor beta chains below, sequenced in a study of T cell repertoires in cytomegalovirus infection. Their antigen targets remain unknown. TCRdb re-derived calls from the reads in MiXCR, one entry per CDR3 protein. The table has hundreds of thousands of distinct CDR3 sequences, about 42% seen once. Specimen: cultured PBMCs, collected from culture after CMV antigen stimulation. The receptors were sampled from a human donor in good health (CMV status not recorded). Some clones in this sample may be carry-over from other donors' samples.

This rearrangement joins TRBV27 to TRBJ1-2; D might be TRBD1 (5 bases). This CDR3 has 14 residues. With 6 bases removed from V and 7 bases from J, the gap between germline ends came to 18 bases. Germline CDR1 is MNHEY and CDR2 is SMNVEV (reference sequence). This CDR3 reads CASSSRGVPSGYTF. The CDR3 DNA is TGTGCCAGCAGCTCCCGGGGGGTCCCCTCTGGCTACACCTTC.

This clonotype was counted a few times. The chain is built from TRBV12-3 or TRBV12-4 and TRBJ2-1, with 9 bases lining up with TRBD2. V trimming: 6 bases; J trimming: 5 bases; junction bases outside the gene matches: 8. CDR3 size: 15 residues. The CDR3 protein is CASSLLRLADNEQFF. The CDR3 coding sequence is TGTGCCAGCAGCTTACTCCGACTAGCGGACAATGAGCAGTTCTTC.

The chain uses TRBV6-5 and TRBJ1-1, with D hard to call. Germline values: CDR1 MNHEY, CDR2 SVGAGI. This CDR3 is built from 15 residues. V gave up 0 bases and J gave up 8 bases, with 16 bases separating them. The CDR3 spells CASSYSRRVLREAFF. In nucleotides, the CDR3 is TGTGCCAGCAGTTACTCGAGAAGGGTACTTCGAGAAGCTTTCTTT.

This clonotype was counted ten times or more. The V call is TRBV4-3, the J call TRBJ1-4; 9 positions agree with TRBD1. V lost 4 bases and J lost 5; bases outside the gene matches: 5. Germline CDR1 LGHNA, CDR2 YSLEER. The CDR3 is 15 amino acids. Here the CDR3 DNA reads TGCGCCAGCAGCCTAGGGACAGGGTCCAATGAAAAACTGTTTTTT. Its protein product is CASSLGTGSNEKLFF.

The CDR3 DNA reads as TGTGCCAGCAGTTTCTGGACGGACGACTATCAGCCCCAGCATTTT. Translation gives CASSFWTDDYQPQHF. The chain employs TRBV28 and TRBJ1-5; D is unclear. Germline loops: CDR1 MDHEN, CDR2 SYDVKM. CDR3 size: 15 residues. Trimming left V 3 bases short and J 5 bases short, with 14 bases between.

The chain has TRBV14 and TRBJ1-6; D is uncertain. Germline CDR1 and CDR2: SGHDN and FVKESK. The germline V and J ends were trimmed by 9 bases and 0 bases, with 9 bases remaining between them. The CDR3 spans 14 residues. The CDR3 here is CARHPSSYNSPLHF. CDR3 in DNA: TGTGCCAGGCACCCGAGCTCCTATAATTCACCCCTCCACTTT. Looking up the rest from reference TRBV14 and TRBJ1-6 gives the full variable domain: EAGVTQFPSHSVIEKGQTVTLRCDPISGHDNLYWYRRVMGKEIKFLLHFVKESKQDESGMPNNRFLAERTGGTYSTLKVQPAELEDSGVYFCARHPSSYNSPLHFGNGTRLTVT.

This clonotype was counted between two and nine times. This chain connects TRBV27 to TRBJ2-7; D remains ambiguous. Germline CDR1 MNHEY, CDR2 SMNVEV (reference sequence). V was trimmed by 4 bases and J by 3 bases, leaving 13 bases between them. This CDR3 is built from 14 residues. The CDR3 protein is CASSSWGRNYEQYF. CDR3 DNA sequence: TGTGCCAGCAGTTCCTGGGGTAGAAACTACGAGCAGTACTTC.

This chain joins TRBV7-6 and TRBJ2-7; 7 nucleotides agree with TRBD1. The length of the CDR3 is 16 residues. The germline CDR1 and CDR2 sequences are SGHVS and FNYEAQ. J gave up 3 bases and V 5 bases, and 13 bases lay outside the gene matches. CDR3 bases: TGTGCCAGCAGCCCCGCGGACAGGCCACGACACTACGAGCAGTACTTC. It is translated as CASSPADRPRHYEQYF.

The V and J genes are TRBV10-3 and TRBJ2-7; D ambiguous. Germline values: CDR1 ENHRY, CDR2 SYGVKD. The CDR3 extends over 13 amino acids. With 4 bases removed from V and 1 base from J, the gap between germline ends came to 8 bases. The CDR3 DNA reads TGTGCCATCAGTGCGCCGTGGTCCTACGAGCAGTACTTC. The encoded protein is CAISAPWSYEQYF.

The genes are TRBV7-2 and TRBJ2-2, with D unclear. Trimming shortened V by 3 bases and J by 0 bases, and 11 bases separated the two germline ends. Germline V gene sequence: CDR1 SGHTA, CDR2 FQGNSA. There are 16 residues in the CDR3. CDR3 residues: CASSFPTGPNTGELFF. CDR3 nucleotide sequence: TGTGCCAGCAGCTTCCCCACCGGCCCGAACACCGGGGAGCTGTTTTTT.

The CDR3: CASSFSAETQYF. CDR3 in DNA: TGTGCCAGCAGTTTCTCAGCAGAGACCCAGTACTTC. V usage is TRBV12-3 or TRBV12-4 and J usage is TRBJ2-5, with D unclear. The germline V and J ends were trimmed by 3 bases and 4 bases, with 6 bases remaining between them. The length of the CDR3 is 12 residues.

This sequence joins TRBV6-5 and TRBJ2-7, with TRBD2 identical over 7 bases. CDR1 and CDR2 (germline): MNHEY, SVGAGI. The CDR3 sequence is 15 residues long. Trimming removed 6 bases from V and 1 base from J; junction bases left unmatched: 9. The CDR3 sequence: CASRRRTGGSYEQYF. The CDR3 nucleotides are TGTGCCAGCAGACGCAGGACGGGGGGATCCTACGAGCAGTACTTC.

This clonotype was counted once. The chain is built from TRBV7-6 and TRBJ1-2, with D possibly TRBD1 on 6 matching bases. CDR3 length equals 13 residues. In germline, CDR1 is SGHVS, CDR2 FNYEAQ. Trimming cost V 6 bases and J 7 bases, with 15 bases left between them. This CDR3 reads CASSHIQGRGYTF. CDR3 DNA: TGTGCCAGCAGTCATATACAGGGACGTGGCTACACCTTC.

The chain joins TRBV7-8 to TRBJ1-5; D gene ambiguous. The length of the CDR3 is 13 residues. Trimming pared 0 bases from V and 6 bases from J, leaving 6 bases between. Germline CDR1 reads SGHVS; CDR2 reads FQNEAQ. The CDR3 region has the DNA TGTGCCAGCAGCTTAGCGTCTTTTCAGCCCCAGCATTTT. Its translation is CASSLASFQPQHF.

The chain employs TRBV6-2 or TRBV6-3 and TRBJ2-1; the match to TRBD1 covers 9 bases. CDR1 is MNHEY and CDR2 is SVGEGT in the germline V gene. With 6 bases clipped from V and 1 base from J, the junction kept 7 bases outside the gene matches. The CDR3 is 16 residues long. CDR3 residues: CASRTFGTGSYNEQFF. The CDR3 region has the DNA TGTGCCAGCAGAACATTTGGGACAGGGTCCTACAATGAGCAGTTCTTC.

The chain carries TRBV7-9 and TRBJ1-3, with a possible D match to TRBD1 (6 bases). This CDR3 has 15 residues. Germline assignment: CDR1 SEHNR and CDR2 FQNEAQ (reference sequence). Trimming cost V 7 bases and J 2 bases, with 15 bases left between them. The CDR3 bases are TGTGCCAGCACCAAGGGGGAGGTGGCTGGAAACACCATATATTTT. It codes for CASTKGEVAGNTIYF.

This chain joins TRBV6-6 and TRBJ1-6, with D maybe TRBD1 (5 bases). In germline, CDR1 is MNHNY, CDR2 SVGAGI (reference sequence). V was clipped by 0 bases and J by 9 bases, with 18 bases between them. The CDR3 extends over 17 amino acids. CDR3 amino acids: CASSYSKAGPMFSPLHF. The DNA for the CDR3 is TGTGCCAGCAGTTACTCGAAGGCGGGACCAATGTTTTCACCCCTCCACTTT.

The chain uses TRBV4-1 and TRBJ1-1; 8 positions match TRBD1. J lost 3 bases, V lost 3 bases, and 9 bases had no gene match. The V gene's germline CDR1 is MGHRA and CDR2 YSYEKL. The CDR3 runs to 16 residues. In DNA form, the CDR3 reads TGCGCCAGCAGCCAGAGACTTACAGGGGGGCACACTGAAGCTTTCTTT. Translating it yields CASSQRLTGGHTEAFF.

The genes are TRBV6-1 and TRBJ2-1; possible D gene TRBD1, 6 bases. Per the germline V gene, CDR1 is MNHNS and CDR2 is SASEGT. This CDR3 contains 13 residues. Between the trimmed V and J ends, which lost 6 bases and 12 bases, there was a span of 18 bases. In DNA form, the CDR3 reads TGTGCCAGCAGGCCGGATTCCCTAGGGGGGCAGTTCTTC. It codes for CASRPDSLGGQFF.

V and J are TRBV12-3 or TRBV12-4 and TRBJ1-1; no definite D call. The CDR3 runs to 13 residues. Trimming took off 7 bases at V and 4 bases at J, with 13 bases between the two ends. DNA for the CDR3: TGTGCCAGCATTCTACGGCTGGGCACTGAAGCTTTCTTT. This gives the protein CASILRLGTEAFF.

The chain links TRBV7-9 to TRBJ1-4; D may be TRBD1 (6 bases). The germline V gene has CDR1 SEHNR and CDR2 FQNEAQ (reference sequence). This CDR3 spans 15 amino acids. With 5 bases removed from V and 0 bases from J, the gap between germline ends came to 10 bases. Here the CDR3 DNA reads TGTGCCAGCAGCGCGACAGGAACAACTAATGAAAAACTGTTTTTT. This gives the protein CASSATGTTNEKLFF. The complete variable domain, with remaining parts taken from reference TRBV7-9 and TRBJ1-4, reads DTGVSQNPRHKITKRGQNVTFRCDPISEHNRLYWYRQTLGQGPEFLTYFQNEAQLEKSRLLSDRFSAERPKGSFSTLEIQRTEQGDSAMYLCASSATGTTNEKLFFGSGTQLSVL.

The chain carries TRBV6-1 and TRBJ1-1, with a tentative D call TRBD1 (6 bases). The CDR3 sequence is 14 residues long. Trimming removed 5 bases from V and 6 bases from J, with 16 bases in between. CDR1 is MNHNS, CDR2 SASEGT, per germline. CDR3 sequence reads: CASSFGGGGAEAFF. CDR3 DNA sequence: TGTGCCAGCAGTTTCGGGGGAGGGGGAGCTGAAGCTTTCTTT.

This clonotype was picked up a small number of times. The chain carries TRBV7-2 and TRBJ2-5; possibly TRBD1 or TRBD2 for D (6 bases each). Trimming removed 3 bases from V and 4 bases from J, with 12 bases in between. Germline assignment: CDR1 SGHTA and CDR2 FQGNSA. The length of the CDR3 is 14 residues. The CDR3 coding sequence is TGTGCCAGCAGCTTTTGGGGGGCCGGAGAGACCCAGTACTTC. Residues: CASSFWGAGETQYF.

This clonotype was detected ten times or more. No conserved phenylalanine or tryptophan ends this CDR3, so it is likely a read error. No DNA is shown, since the ends of the CDR3 on it are uncertain; the CDR3 is the one TCRdb lists. V gene TRBV24-1 combines with J gene TRBJ2-1; the table's D call, TRBD2, has no DNA check behind it. The CDR3 contains 12 residues when both ends are counted. Germline lookup yields CDR1 KGHDR and CDR2 SFDVKD. The CDR3 region is CATKGLAGGNTL.

The chain links TRBV11-1 to TRBJ2-3; possibly TRBD2 for D (5 bases). This CDR3 is built from 16 residues. The ends were cut back, 6 bases at V and 2 bases at J, with 18 bases in the middle. Per the germline V gene, CDR1 is SGHAT and CDR2 is FQDESV (reference sequence). CDR3 amino acids: CASRKRSSGDTDTQYF. The CDR3 DNA follows: TGTGCCAGCAGAAAAAGGTCCAGCGGAGACACAGATACGCAGTATTTT.

This clonotype came up many times. V usage is TRBV7-2 and J usage is TRBJ2-5; D is undetermined. CDR1 is SGHTA and CDR2 is FQGNSA in the germline V gene. CDR3 length equals 12 residues. The germline V and J ends were trimmed by 1 base and 4 bases, with 4 bases remaining between them. The CDR3 protein is CASSLGAETQYF. The CDR3 nucleotides are TGTGCCAGCAGCTTAGGTGCAGAGACCCAGTACTTC.